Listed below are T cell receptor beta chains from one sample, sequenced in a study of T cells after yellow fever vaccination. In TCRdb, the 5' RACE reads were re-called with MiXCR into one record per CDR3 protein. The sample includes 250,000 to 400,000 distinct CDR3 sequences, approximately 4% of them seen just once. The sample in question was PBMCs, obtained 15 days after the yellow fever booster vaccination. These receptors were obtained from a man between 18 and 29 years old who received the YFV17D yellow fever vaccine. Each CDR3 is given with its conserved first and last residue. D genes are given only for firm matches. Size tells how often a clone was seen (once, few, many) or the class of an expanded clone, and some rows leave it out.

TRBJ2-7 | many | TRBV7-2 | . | CASSLGHQNEQYF | TGTGCCAGCAGCTTAGGCCACCAAAACGAGCAGTACTTC
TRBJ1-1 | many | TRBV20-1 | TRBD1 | CSARDPGTGGMEAFF | TGCAGTGCTAGAGATCCCGGGACAGGGGGCATGGAAGCTTTCTTT
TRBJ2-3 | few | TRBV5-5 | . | CASSFSRGWESDTQYF | TGTGCCAGCAGCTTCTCTAGGGGGTGGGAGTCAGATACGCAGTATTTT
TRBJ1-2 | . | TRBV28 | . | CASSVGNNYGYTF | TGTGCCAGCAGTGTAGGGAATAACTATGGCTACACCTTC
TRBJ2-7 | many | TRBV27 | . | CASSPRTGREQYF | TGTGCCAGCAGTCCCCGGACGGGGAGGGAGCAGTACTTC
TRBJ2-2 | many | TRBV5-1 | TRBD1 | CASSFRTGADGELFF | TGCGCCAGCAGCTTCCGGACAGGGGCGGACGGGGAGCTGTTTTTT
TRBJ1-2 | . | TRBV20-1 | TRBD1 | CRADRQGQGYGYTF | TGCAGGGCTGATAGACAGGGGCAGGGCTATGGCTACACCTTC
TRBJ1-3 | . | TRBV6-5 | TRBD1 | CASSYTGQGLGNTIYF | TGTGCCAGCAGTTACACGGGACAGGGACTGGGAAACACCATATATTTT
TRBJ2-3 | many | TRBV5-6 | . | CASSLDGLLSTDTQYF | TGTGCCAGCAGCTTGGATGGACTCCTTTCCACAGATACGCAGTATTTT
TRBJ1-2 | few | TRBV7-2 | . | CASSLGGTAMRGYTF | TGTGCCAGCAGCTTGGGAGGGACTGCCATGCGTGGCTACACCTTC
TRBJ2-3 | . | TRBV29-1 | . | CSGLRTDTQYF | TGCAGCGGCCTACGCACAGATACGCAGTATTTT
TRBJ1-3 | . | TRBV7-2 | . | CASSVPDEGGGNTIYF | TGTGCCAGCAGCGTCCCAGATGAGGGTGGCGGAAACACCATATATTTT
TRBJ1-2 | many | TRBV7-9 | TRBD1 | CASSTRQGESYTF | TGTGCCAGCTCCACCCGACAGGGGGAAAGCTACACCTTC
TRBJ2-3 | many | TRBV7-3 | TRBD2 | CASSFVGGSTDTQYF | TGTGCCAGCAGCTTCGTCGGGGGGAGCACAGATACGCAGTATTTT
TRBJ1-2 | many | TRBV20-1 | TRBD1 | CRPTGGDGYTF | TGCAGGCCTACAGGGGGTGATGGCTACACCTTC
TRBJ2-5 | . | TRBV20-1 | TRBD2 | CSARGGGTQETQYF | TGCAGTGCTAGAGGCGGGGGAACTCAAGAGACCCAGTACTTC
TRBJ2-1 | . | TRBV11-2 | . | CASSLFRGRSGNEQFF | TGTGCCAGCAGCTTATTTCGGGGGCGGTCTGGGAATGAGCAGTTCTTC
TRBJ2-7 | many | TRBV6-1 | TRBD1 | CASSETGTASYEQYF | TGTGCCAGCAGTGAAACCGGGACAGCCTCCTACGAGCAGTACTTC
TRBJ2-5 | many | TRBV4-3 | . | CASSQGQFQETQYF | TGCGCCAGCAGCCAAGGACAGTTCCAAGAGACCCAGTACTTC
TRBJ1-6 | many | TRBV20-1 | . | CSAVRGKSSYSPLHF | TGCAGTGCCGTTAGGGGGAAATCTTCTTATTCACCCCTCCACTTT
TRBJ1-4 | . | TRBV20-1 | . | CSATESATNEKLFF | TGCAGTGCTACCGAAAGTGCAACTAATGAAAAACTGTTTTTT
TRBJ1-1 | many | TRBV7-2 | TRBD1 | CASSPSGTGLEAFF | TGTGCCAGCAGCCCGTCTGGGACAGGCCTTGAAGCTTTCTTT
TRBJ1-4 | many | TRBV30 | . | CAWSVLKGGEKLFF | TGTGCCTGGAGTGTACTGAAAGGCGGTGAAAAACTGTTTTTT
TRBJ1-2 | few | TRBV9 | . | CASSVVSHTTGRAVGYTF | TGTGCCAGCAGCGTAGTATCCCACACGACAGGTAGGGCTGTTGGCTACACCTTC
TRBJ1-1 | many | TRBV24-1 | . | CATRFGEAFF | TGTGCCACCAGATTCGGTGAAGCTTTCTTT
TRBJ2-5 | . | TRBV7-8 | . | CASSERRLPKETQYF | TGTGCCAGCAGCGAGCGCAGACTGCCCAAAGAGACCCAGTACTTC
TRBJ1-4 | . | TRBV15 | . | CATGRNSANEKLFF | TGTGCCACCGGCCGCAATTCGGCTAATGAAAAACTGTTTTTT
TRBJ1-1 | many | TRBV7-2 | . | CASSLRQDTEAFF | TGTGCCAGCAGCTTACGACAGGACACTGAAGCTTTCTTT
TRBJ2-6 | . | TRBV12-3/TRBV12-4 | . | CASRKSGANVLTF | TGTGCCAGCCGGAAGTCTGGGGCCAACGTCCTGACTTTC
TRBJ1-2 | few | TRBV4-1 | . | CASSLGRRVDYGYTF | TGCGCCAGCAGCCTTGGGCGGAGGGTTGATTATGGCTACACCTTC
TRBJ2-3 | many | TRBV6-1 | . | CASSEGWGSSTDTQYF | TGTGCCAGCAGTGAAGGCTGGGGGTCGAGCACAGATACGCAGTATTTT
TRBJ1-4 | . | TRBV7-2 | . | CASKLYASTNEKLFF | TGTGCCAGCAAGCTTTACGCGTCAACTAATGAAAAACTGTTTTTT
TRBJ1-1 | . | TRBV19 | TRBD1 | CASGRRDRRGPEAFF | TGTGCCAGTGGGAGAAGGGACAGGCGGGGACCTGAAGCTTTCTTT
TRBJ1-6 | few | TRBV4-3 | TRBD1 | CASSRGGQGYSPLHF | TGCGCCAGCAGCCGAGGAGGACAGGGGTATTCACCCCTCCACTTT
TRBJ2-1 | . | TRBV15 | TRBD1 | CATSREDREHEQFF | TGTGCCACCAGCAGAGAGGACAGGGAACATGAGCAGTTCTTC
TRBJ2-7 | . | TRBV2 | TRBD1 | CADAPDRGSTGEQYF | TGTGCCGACGCCCCGGACAGGGGTTCGACGGGCGAGCAGTACTTC
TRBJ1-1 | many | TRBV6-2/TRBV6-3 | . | CASTMGGGAINEAFF | TGTGCCAGCACCATGGGGGGGGGCGCAATTAATGAAGCTTTCTTT
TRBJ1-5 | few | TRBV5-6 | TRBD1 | CASSLLGLTGNQPQHF | TGTGCCAGCAGCTTGCTCGGTTTGACAGGGAATCAGCCCCAGCATTTT
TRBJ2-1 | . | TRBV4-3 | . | CASSRKGRDEQFF | TGCGCCAGCAGCCGCAAGGGTAGGGATGAGCAGTTCTTC
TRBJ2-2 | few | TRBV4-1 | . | CASSQAPGTGELFF | TGCGCCAGCAGCCAAGCGCCAGGCACCGGGGAGCTGTTTTTT
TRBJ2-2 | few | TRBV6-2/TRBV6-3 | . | CASSWGRISNTGELFF | TGTGCCAGCAGTTGGGGTCGGATATCGAACACCGGGGAGCTGTTTTTT
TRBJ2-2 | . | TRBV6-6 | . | CASSYSSAGELFF | TGTGCCAGCAGTTACTCGAGCGCCGGGGAGCTGTTTTTT
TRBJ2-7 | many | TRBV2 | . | CASRTLEQYF | TGTGCCAGCAGGACCCTCGAGCAGTACTTC
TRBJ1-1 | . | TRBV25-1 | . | CASSDLRTAMNTEAFF | TGTGCCAGCAGTGACCTGAGGACAGCGATGAACACTGAAGCTTTCTTT
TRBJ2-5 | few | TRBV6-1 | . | CASSSQGRGETQYF | TGTGCCAGCAGTAGTCAGGGGCGCGGAGAGACCCAGTACTTC
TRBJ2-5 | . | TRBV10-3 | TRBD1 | CAISETGAAIQETQYF | TGTGCCATCAGTGAGACAGGGGCCGCCATACAAGAGACCCAGTACTTC
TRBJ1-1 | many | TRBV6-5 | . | CASSYQAAVLTEAFF | TGTGCCAGCAGTTATCAAGCGGCTGTTTTGACTGAAGCTTTCTTT
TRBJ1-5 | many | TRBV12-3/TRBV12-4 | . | CASSLRITQPQHF | TGTGCCAGCAGTTTAAGGATTACACAGCCCCAGCATTTT